Listed below are T cell receptor beta chains from one sample, sequenced in a study of CD8+CD57+ T cells in acquired aplastic anemia. TCRdb independently ran MiXCR on the reads; one entry per CDR3 protein. The sample consists of about 190,000 distinct CDR3 sequences, approximately 50% of them appearing once. The sequencing sample was made of sorted CD4+, CD8+, or CD8+CD57+ T cells (not recorded which) from PBMCs. Receptors originate from a human donor in good health, serving as a control. CDR3s include the opening cysteine and the closing phenylalanine or tryptophan. The order of the fields is clone size, J gene, D gene, V gene, CDR3 protein, CDR3 DNA. A D gene is named only where the DNA matches it firmly. Clone sizes are given selectively: once, few, many, or a class where the clone is expanded.

>NA|TRBJ2-7|NA|TRBV10-3
CAISEMGEYEQYF
TGTGCCATCAGTGAGATGGGGGAATACGAGCAGTACTTC
>NA|TRBJ2-7|NA|TRBV5-1
CASSTQDTGYEQYF
TGCGCCAGCAGCACCCAGGACACAGGCTACGAGCAGTACTTC
>few|TRBJ1-1|TRBD1|TRBV5-4
CASSGTGTGFSVF
TGTGCCAGCAGCGGCACCGGGACAGGGTTTTCTGTCTTT
>many|TRBJ1-1|NA|TRBV20-1
CSAPGHWNTEAFF
TGCAGTGCTCCCGGACACTGGAACACTGAAGCTTTCTTT
>NA|TRBJ1-6|TRBD1|TRBV6-2/TRBV6-3
CASRSMDRGDNSPLHF
TGTGCCAGCAGGTCCATGGACAGGGGGGATAATTCACCCCTCCACTTT
>many|TRBJ1-1|NA|TRBV7-2
CASKPGQVNTEAFF
TGTGCCAGCAAGCCCGGGCAAGTGAACACTGAAGCTTTCTTT
>many|TRBJ1-1|NA|TRBV5-1
CASSLWGMSTEAFF
TGCGCCAGCAGCTTGTGGGGCATGAGCACTGAAGCTTTCTTT
>once|TRBJ1-6|NA|TRBV2
CASRVASYSPLHF
TGTGCCAGCAGGGTGGCCTCCTATTCACCCCTCCACTTT
>NA|TRBJ2-5|NA|TRBV6-1
CASSVRLWDSTQETQYF
TGTGCCAGCAGTGTACGCCTCTGGGACTCAACGCAAGAGACCCAGTACTTC
>NA|TRBJ2-7|NA|TRBV2
CASSGLSPGITYEQYF
TGTGCCAGCAGTGGACTTTCGCCGGGGATAACCTACGAGCAGTACTTC
>NA|TRBJ2-3|TRBD2|TRBV6-4
CASSDSGVATDTQYF
TGTGCCAGCAGTGACAGCGGGGTGGCAACAGATACGCAGTATTTT
>many|TRBJ2-7|NA|TRBV27
CASSSGINYEQYF
TGTGCCAGCAGTTCCGGGATAAACTACGAGCAGTACTTC
>NA|TRBJ2-7|NA|TRBV20-1
CSAGRTGFNEQYF
TGCAGTGCTGGCCGCACAGGGTTCAACGAGCAGTACTTC
>many|TRBJ1-3|TRBD1|TRBV5-1
CASSLETGPLSGNTIYF
TGCGCCAGCAGCTTGGAGACAGGGCCCCTCTCTGGAAACACCATATATTTT
>NA|TRBJ2-7|NA|TRBV7-2
CASSSTGPNPYEQYF
TGTGCCAGCAGTTCGACAGGCCCAAACCCCTACGAGCAGTACTTC
>NA|TRBJ2-3|NA|TRBV24-1
CATSDLQRDTQYF
TGTGCCACCAGTGATTTGCAACGGGATACGCAGTATTTT
>few|TRBJ1-6|NA|TRBV25-1
CASSRDGYSPLHF
TGTGCCAGCAGCAGGGACGGGTATTCACCCCTCCACTTT
>many|TRBJ1-2|NA|TRBV2
CASSESGVLTYGYTF
TGTGCCAGCAGTGAATCCGGGGTTCTTACCTATGGCTACACCTTC
>once|TRBJ2-2|TRBD2|TRBV29-1
CSVPGGTGELFF
TGCAGCGTTCCCGGGGGGACCGGGGAGCTGTTTTTT
>once|TRBJ1-6|NA|TRBV25-1
CASSSTGTPNSPLHF
TGTGCCAGCAGTTCAACCGGGACCCCTAATTCACCCCTCCACTTT
>NA|TRBJ2-6|NA|TRBV19
CASSIIGVNVLTF
TGTGCCAGTAGTATCATCGGGGTCAACGTCCTGACTTTC
>NA|TRBJ2-3|TRBD2|TRBV7-3
CVSSLKFRGGGEDTQYF
TGTGTCAGCAGCTTAAAATTCCGCGGGGGGGGAGAGGATACGCAGTATTTT
>NA|TRBJ2-1|TRBD2|TRBV29-1
CSVDLAGTVDEQFF
TGCAGCGTAGACCTAGCGGGGACCGTCGATGAGCAGTTCTTC
>once|TRBJ1-1|NA|TRBV9
CASSVGVGDIRDTEAFF
TGTGCCAGCAGCGTAGGGGTTGGGGATATTAGGGACACTGAAGCTTTCTTT
>many|TRBJ1-6|NA|TRBV19
CASTRQVGNNSPLHF
TGTGCCAGTACTCGACAGGTTGGAAATAATTCACCCCTCCACTTT
>NA|TRBJ1-2|NA|TRBV7-9
CASSRTKGNYGYTF
TGTGCCAGCAGCCGAACTAAGGGTAACTATGGCTACACCTTC
>NA|TRBJ2-5|TRBD1|TRBV5-6
CASSLGTGGSETQYF
TGTGCCAGCAGCTTGGGGACAGGGGGCTCGGAGACCCAGTACTTC
>NA|TRBJ2-1|NA|TRBV25-1
CASSEWDTSWEQFF
TGTGCCAGCAGTGAATGGGACACCAGTTGGGAGCAGTTCTTC
>NA|TRBJ2-3|TRBD2|TRBV20-1
CSAITSGGAGTDTQYF
TGCAGTGCTATTACTAGCGGGGGGGCCGGCACAGATACGCAGTATTTT
>once|TRBJ2-6|NA|TRBV7-3
CASSFDSGRIGANVLTF
TGTGCCAGCAGCTTCGACTCGGGCCGCATCGGGGCCAACGTCCTGACTTTC
>NA|TRBJ1-5|NA|TRBV2
CASSLRLLNQPQHF
TGTGCCAGCAGTTTACGGCTGCTCAATCAGCCCCAGCATTTT
>NA|TRBJ1-5|TRBD1|TRBV6-5
CASSPLSGTGNQPQHF
TGTGCCAGCTCACCACTTAGCGGGACAGGTAATCAGCCCCAGCATTTT
>few|TRBJ1-5|NA|TRBV18
CASSPRDGAAQHF
TGTGCCAGCTCACCACGTGACGGGGCGGCCCAGCATTTT
>few|TRBJ2-7|TRBD1|TRBV10-2
CASNAGTGAIGAYEQYF
TGCGCCAGCAACGCCGGGACAGGGGCCATCGGGGCATACGAGCAGTACTTC
>many|TRBJ2-7|NA|TRBV6-2/TRBV6-3
CASSKDDYEQYF
TGTGCCAGCAGTAAGGACGACTACGAGCAGTACTTC
>many|TRBJ2-5|NA|TRBV11-1
CASSYDPNRAQETQYF
TGTGCCAGCAGCTACGACCCGAACAGGGCCCAAGAGACCCAGTACTTC
>NA|TRBJ2-1|TRBD2|TRBV10-3
CAISDPGLAGGHEQFF
TGTGCCATCAGTGACCCGGGACTAGCGGGGGGGCACGAGCAGTTCTTC